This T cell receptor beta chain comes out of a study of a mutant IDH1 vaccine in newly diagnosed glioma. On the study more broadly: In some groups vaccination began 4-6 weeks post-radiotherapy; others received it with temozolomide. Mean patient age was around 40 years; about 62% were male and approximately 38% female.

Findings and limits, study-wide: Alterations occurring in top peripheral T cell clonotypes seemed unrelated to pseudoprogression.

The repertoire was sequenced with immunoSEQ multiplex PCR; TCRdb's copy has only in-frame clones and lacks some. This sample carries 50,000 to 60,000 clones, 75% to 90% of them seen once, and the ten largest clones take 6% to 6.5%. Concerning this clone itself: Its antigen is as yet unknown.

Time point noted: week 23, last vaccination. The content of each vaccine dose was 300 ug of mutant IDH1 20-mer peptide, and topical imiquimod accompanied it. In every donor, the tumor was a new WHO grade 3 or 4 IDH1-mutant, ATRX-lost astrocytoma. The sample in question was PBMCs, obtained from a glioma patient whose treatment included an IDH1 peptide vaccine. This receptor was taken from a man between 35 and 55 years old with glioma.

The CDR3 loop reads CAWSPGGKGYTF. The CDR3 coding sequence is TGTGCCTGGAGTCCAGGGGGGAAGGGCTACACCTTC. V gene TRBV30 combines with J gene TRBJ1-2, with 7 bases lining up with TRBD1. The CDR3 runs 12 residues. Germline V gives CDR1 GTSNPN, CDR2 SVGIG (reference sequence). Trimming removed 2 bases from V and 8 bases from J; junction bases left unmatched: 5.